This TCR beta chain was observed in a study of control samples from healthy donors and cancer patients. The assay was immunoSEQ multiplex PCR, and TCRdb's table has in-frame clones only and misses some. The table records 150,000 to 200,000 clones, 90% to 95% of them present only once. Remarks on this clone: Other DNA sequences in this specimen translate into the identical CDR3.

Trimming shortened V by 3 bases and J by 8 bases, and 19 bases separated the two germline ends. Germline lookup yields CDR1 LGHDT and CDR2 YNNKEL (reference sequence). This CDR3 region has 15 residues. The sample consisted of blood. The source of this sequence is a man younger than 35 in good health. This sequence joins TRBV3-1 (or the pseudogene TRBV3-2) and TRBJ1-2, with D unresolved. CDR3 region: CASSHPREEGYGYTF. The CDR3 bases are TGTGCCAGCAGCCATCCGAGGGAAGAGGGCTACGGCTACACCTTC.